These 15 T cell receptor beta chains share one sample of origin, sequenced in a study of low-dose radiotherapy and immunotherapy resistance in tumors. A roughly 22-cycle PCR with a constant-region primer and V-primer adapter amplified TCRs. TCRdb re-derived calls from the reads in MiXCR, one entry per CDR3 protein. The repertoire holds tens of thousands of distinct CDR3 sequences, with 33% as singletons. Time point in this sample: after trial treatment. As for treatment: LDRT plus nivolumab, ipilimumab, low-dose cyclophosphamide and aspirin (RACIN trial). Here the sequenced sample was PBMCs, taken after low-dose radiotherapy plus immunotherapy. The receptors come from a male donor with rectosigmoid adenocarcinoma.

This clonotype was seen at least ten times. The V gene is TRBV5-1, the J gene TRBJ1-1, with 8 bases matching TRBD1. After removal of 5 bases from V and 0 bases from J, the junction contained 6 bases not matched to a gene. Germline lookup yields CDR1 SGHRS and CDR2 YFSETQ. This CDR3 is 15 amino acids long. The CDR3: CASRRGQEMNTEAFF. For the CDR3, the DNA is TGCGCCAGCAGGCGGGGACAGGAGATGAACACTGAAGCTTTCTTT.

This clonotype is medium-sized in the sample. The rearrangement uses TRBV5-4 and TRBJ2-1; TRBD1 agrees at 9 bases. This CDR3 has 15 amino acids. CDR1 SGHNT and CDR2 YYREEE come from the germline V gene (reference sequence). V was pared by 4 bases and J by 8 bases, with 10 bases of the junction left unmatched. The CDR3 nucleotides read TGTGCCAGCAGCCTACAGGGGGCAGGTCCGGATGAGCAGTTCTTC. Residues: CASSLQGAGPDEQFF.

This clonotype occurred once. The chain uses TRBV28 and TRBJ2-1, with TRBD2 identical over 10 bases. Trimming took 6 bases from V and 0 from J; bases not matched to a gene: 2. The CDR3 runs 15 residues. Germline CDR1 and CDR2: MDHEN and SYDVKM. DNA of the CDR3: TGTGCCAGCAGAGCTAGCGGGAGCTCCTACAATGAGCAGTTCTTC. Translation gives CASRASGSSYNEQFF.

The rearrangement uses TRBV6-4 and TRBJ2-7, with TRBD2 matching 8 bases. Trimming removed 1 base from V and 0 bases from J; junction bases left unmatched: 5. This CDR3 spans 16 amino acids. The germline V gene has CDR1 MRHNA and CDR2 SNTAGT. CDR3 region: CASSDLIAGPSYEQYF. The CDR3, as DNA: TGTGCCAGCAGTGACTTGATAGCGGGGCCCTCCTACGAGCAGTACTTC.

The V and J genes are TRBV5-1 and TRBJ1-5, with D tentatively TRBD1 (6 bases). CDR1 and CDR2 (germline): SGHRS, YFSETQ. This CDR3 comprises 15 residues. V lost 0 bases to trimming and J lost 7 bases, with 14 bases between them. CDR3 region: CASSLGPGGEQPQHF. CDR3 in DNA: TGCGCCAGCAGCTTGGGCCCCGGGGGCGAACAGCCCCAGCATTTT. Filled out from reference TRBV5-1 and TRBJ1-5, the complete variable domain reads KAGVTQTPRYLIKTRGQQVTLSCSPISGHRSVSWYQQTPGQGLQFLFEYFSETQRNKGNFPGRFSGRQFSNSRSEMNVSTLELGDSALYLCASSLGPGGEQPQHFGDGTRLSIL.

This clonotype has at least ten counts. The chain has TRBV6-2 or TRBV6-3 and TRBJ2-5; D is ambiguous. The CDR3 is 14 amino acids. CDR1 MNHEY and CDR2 SVGEGT come from the germline V gene. Trimming stripped 6 bases from V and 2 bases from J, with 13 bases between. CDR3 in amino acids: CASSPTPRQETQYF. The CDR3, as DNA: TGTGCCAGCAGCCCGACACCGCGGCAAGAGACCCAGTACTTC.

This sequence joins TRBV5-1 and TRBJ2-3; the D gene is possibly TRBD2 (6 bases). V was trimmed by 4 bases and J by 2 bases, leaving 8 bases between them. The CDR3 extends over 13 amino acids. The germline gives CDR1 SGHRS, CDR2 YFSETQ. The CDR3 nucleotides are TGCGCCAGCAGCGGAGGGGTCACAGATACGCAGTATTTT. Translation: CASSGGVTDTQYF.

This clonotype was counted many times. The chain recombines TRBV25-1 with TRBJ2-5; D is possibly TRBD1 (6 bases). In germline, CDR1 is MGHDK, CDR2 SYGVNS. The CDR3 totals 14 residues. Trimming left V 3 bases short and J 7 bases short, with 15 bases between. The CDR3 loop reads CASSDSGHLGTQYF. The CDR3 DNA follows: TGTGCCAGCAGTGATTCGGGACATTTGGGGACCCAGTACTTC.

The chain recombines TRBV5-1 with TRBJ2-7; D gene ambiguous. V was shortened by 0 bases and J by 2 bases, with 9 bases between the two germline ends. Germline CDR1 SGHRS, CDR2 YFSETQ. The CDR3 loop spans 14 amino acids. CDR3 in DNA: TGCGCCAGCAGCTTGGTGGACGAGACCTACGAGCAGTACTTC. This gives the protein CASSLVDETYEQYF.

This clonotype has only a few counts. A single base is all that separates this from a far larger clone, so a read error is likely. The V and J genes are TRBV28 and TRBJ2-1; D is possibly TRBD1 (5 bases). CDR1 and CDR2 (germline): MDHEN, SYDVKM. This CDR3 spans 14 amino acids. V was cut by 8 bases and J by 10 bases, with 21 bases left in between. The CDR3 DNA sequence: TGTGCCAGCCGTAAAGAGACAGAGATTTACGAGCAGTTCTTC. As protein: CASRKETEIYEQFF.

Ten or more counts support this clonotype. The chain links TRBV7-8 to TRBJ2-1, with TRBD2 identical over 10 bases. CDR1 and CDR2 (germline): SGHVS, FQNEAQ. After removal of 2 bases from V and 7 bases from J, the junction contained 5 bases not matched to a gene. The CDR3 totals 15 residues. Here the CDR3 reads CASSLQRGGRNEQFF. The CDR3 DNA sequence: TGTGCCAGCAGCTTACAGCGGGGGGGCCGGAATGAGCAGTTCTTC. Supplemented by reference TRBV7-8 and TRBJ2-1, the full variable domain reads GAGVSQSPRYKVAKRGQDVALRCDPISGHVSLFWYQQALGQGPEFLTYFQNEAQLDKSGLPSDRFFAERPEGSVSTLKIQRTQQEDSAVYLCASSLQRGGRNEQFFGPGTRLTVL.

This clonotype was observed at least ten times. V and J are TRBV3-1 and TRBJ2-7, with no clear D. The V end lost 7 bases, the J end lost 0 bases, and 13 bases lay between the germline ends. Germline V gene sequence: CDR1 LGHDT, CDR2 YNNKEL (reference sequence). This CDR3 has 14 amino acids. The CDR3 DNA is TGTGCCAGCACCGCGACTTATACCTCCTACGAGCAGTACTTC. It translates to CASTATYTSYEQYF.

V and J are TRBV5-1 and TRBJ1-1; D might be TRBD1 (6 bases). The V end was cut by 2 bases, the J end by 4 bases, with 9 bases between. In germline, CDR1 is SGHRS, CDR2 YFSETQ. The CDR3 is made up of 13 amino acids. CDR3: CASSFNRATEAFF. CDR3 in DNA: TGCGCCAGCAGCTTTAACAGGGCCACTGAAGCTTTCTTT.

This clonotype was found many times. The chain combines TRBV5-1 with TRBJ2-4, with TRBD1 identical over 7 bases. The CDR3 extends over 12 amino acids. Germline-derived CDR1 and CDR2 are SGHRS and YFSETQ. Trimming cost V 5 bases and J 15 bases; bases outside gene matches: 11. The CDR3 bases are TGCGCCAGCAGTCAGGGGGTCGAACGGTGGTACTTC. Its translation is CASSQGVERWYF.

A note on this clonotype: Because the CDR3's place on the DNA is in doubt, the DNA is left out and the CDR3 is given as listed by TCRdb. J is TRBJ1-4 and V is TRBV6-2 or TRBV6-3; the table's D call, TRBD1, was not checked against the DNA. The CDR3 adds up to 14 amino acids, both ends counted. Germline V gene lookup returns CDR1 MNHEY and CDR2 SVGEGT. CDR3 residues: CATRGGPLMKNCFF.